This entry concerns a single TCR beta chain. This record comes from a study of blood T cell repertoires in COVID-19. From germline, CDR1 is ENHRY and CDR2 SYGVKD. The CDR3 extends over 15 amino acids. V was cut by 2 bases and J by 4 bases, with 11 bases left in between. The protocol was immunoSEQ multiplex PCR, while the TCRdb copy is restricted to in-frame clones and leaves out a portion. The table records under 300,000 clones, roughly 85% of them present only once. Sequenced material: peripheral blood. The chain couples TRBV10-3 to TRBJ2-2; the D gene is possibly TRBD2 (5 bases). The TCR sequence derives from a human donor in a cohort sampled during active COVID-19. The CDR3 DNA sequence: TGTGCCATCAGTGAGGCAACTAGGCCCACCGGGGAGCTGTTTTTT. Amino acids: CAISEATRPTGELFF.